The 23 T cell receptor beta chains presented below share a single source sample, sequenced in a study of blood T cell repertoires in COVID-19. Measured with immunoSEQ multiplex PCR; TCRdb has only the in-frame clones, and not every one. The sample has approximately 140,000 clones, 70% to 90% seen once. Sequencing input: peripheral blood. These receptors all stem from a man between 65 and 85 years old with active COVID-19.

The gene calls are TRBV15 and TRBJ2-2, with a possible D match to TRBD2 (5 bases). Germline CDR1 is LNHNV and CDR2 is YYDKDF (reference sequence). CDR3 size: 14 residues. Trimming pared 5 bases from V and 6 bases from J, leaving 13 bases between. The DNA of the CDR3 is TGTGCCACCAGCCACCCTAGCCGGGCCGGGGAGCTGTTTTTT. This codes for CATSHPSRAGELFF.

The gene calls are TRBV5-1 and TRBJ2-1; 11 bases fit TRBD2. The V segment lost 0 bases and the J segment 8 bases; nucleotides outside the gene matches: 13. CDR1 and CDR2 from the germline V gene are SGHRS and YFSETQ. The CDR3 totals 18 residues. CDR3 DNA sequence: TGCGCCAGCAGCTTGGGACTAGCGGGGCTTAGGTCGACAGATGAGCAGTTCTTC. It encodes CASSLGLAGLRSTDEQFF.

This chain uses TRBV29-1 with TRBJ2-2, with D possibly matching TRBD1 (5 bases). CDR1 and CDR2 from the germline V gene are SQVTM and ANQGSEA. The CDR3 is 13 amino acids. V lost 7 bases and J lost 3, with 12 bases in between. As DNA, the CDR3 is TGCAGCGGGATAGGGGCGGACACCGGGGAGCTGTTTTTT. It codes for CSGIGADTGELFF.

The V and J genes are TRBV4-1 and TRBJ1-2, with a tentative D call TRBD1 (6 bases). CDR1 is MGHRA, CDR2 YSYEKL, per germline. V lost 1 base and J lost 7, with 16 bases in between. This CDR3 has 15 residues. The CDR3 reads CASSQVWTASPGYTF. DNA for the CDR3: TGCGCCAGCAGCCAAGTCTGGACAGCCTCCCCTGGCTACACCTTC.

This chain links TRBV7-3 with TRBJ2-3; D ambiguous. Germline V gene data show CDR1 as SGHTA and CDR2 as FQGTGA. Between the trimmed V and J ends, which lost 1 base and 0 bases, there was a span of 8 bases. The CDR3 covers 15 residues. This CDR3 is CASSLSFFSTDTQYF. The DNA for the CDR3 is TGTGCCAGCAGCTTAAGTTTCTTTAGCACAGATACGCAGTATTTT.

This chain connects TRBV10-3 to TRBJ2-2; 7 bases are a match to TRBD2. This CDR3 is built from 15 residues. Germline trimming cut 0 bases from V and 6 bases from J; bases unmatched to any gene: 4. Germline assignment: CDR1 ENHRY and CDR2 SYGVKD. This chain's CDR3 is CAISESGAGAGELFF. The CDR3 DNA reads TGTGCCATCAGTGAGTCCGGGGCGGGAGCCGGGGAGCTGTTTTTT.

CDR3 residues: CASRTGRPTSYNSPLHF. CDR3 nucleotide sequence: TGTGCCAGCAGAACTGGGAGGCCGACCTCCTATAATTCACCCCTCCACTTT. The V and J genes are TRBV25-1 and TRBJ1-6; the D is unclear. CDR3 length: 17 residues. V was shortened by 6 bases and J by 0 bases, with 15 bases between the two germline ends. From germline, CDR1 is MGHDK and CDR2 SYGVNS.

The chain has TRBV10-3 and TRBJ2-3; 9 bases are shared with TRBD2. V lost 4 bases, J lost 6 bases, and 8 bases stayed unmatched. In germline, CDR1 is ENHRY, CDR2 SYGVKD. CDR3 length: 15 residues. Here the CDR3 DNA reads TGTGCCATCAGTGCCTTAGCGGGAGCTGGGGATACGCAGTATTTT. Translating gives CAISALAGAGDTQYF.

DNA for the CDR3: TGTGCCAGCTCACCACGTCTCCAGGGGGCAGATACGCAGTATTTT. Translated: CASSPRLQGADTQYF. This chain uses TRBV18 with TRBJ2-3; 7 nucleotides match TRBD1. J lost 4 bases, V lost 1 base, and 5 bases had no gene match. The CDR3 spans 15 residues. Looked up from germline, CDR1 is KGHSH and CDR2 is LQKENI.

J is TRBJ2-3 and V is TRBV24-1, with D uncertain. Germline CDR1 and CDR2: KGHDR and SFDVKD. The CDR3 runs 16 residues. The V gene lost 0 bases and the J gene lost 1 base, with 10 bases spanning the gap. CDR3 sequence (DNA): TGTGCCACCAGTGATTTGGAGGCCCTGGGCACAGATACGCAGTATTTT. Protein sequence: CATSDLEALGTDTQYF.

This sequence joins TRBV5-8 and TRBJ1-6; 7 positions match TRBD1. CDR1 SGHTS and CDR2 YDEGEE come from the germline V gene. There are 15 residues in the CDR3. V was pared by 0 bases and J by 10 bases, with 7 bases of the junction left unmatched. The CDR3 coding sequence is TGTGCCAGCAGCTTGGAAGGACAGGCCGGATCACCCCTCCACTTT. Translated: CASSLEGQAGSPLHF.

This clone was counted a single time. The V and J genes are TRBV9 and TRBJ2-1, with 9 bases matching TRBD2. V dropped 0 bases and J dropped 6; count of bases not matched to a gene: 4. CDR1 is SGDLS, CDR2 YYNGEE, per germline. The CDR3 is 15 amino acids. The CDR3 protein is CASSVAVAGVNEQFF. The CDR3 nucleotides are TGTGCCAGCAGCGTAGCGGTAGCGGGAGTCAATGAGCAGTTCTTC.

The chain uses TRBV2 and TRBJ2-7; 9 bases are shared with TRBD1. V trimming: 6 bases; J trimming: 2 bases; junction bases outside the gene matches: 2. This CDR3 has 13 amino acids. The germline CDR1 and CDR2 sequences are SNHLY and FYNNEI. The CDR3 loop is CASRGQGPYEQYF. CDR3 nucleotide sequence: TGTGCCAGCAGGGGACAGGGACCCTACGAGCAGTACTTC.

The chain links TRBV7-9 to TRBJ2-1, with D tentatively TRBD2 (5 bases). In germline, CDR1 is SEHNR, CDR2 FQNEAQ (reference sequence). This CDR3 is built from 11 residues. V lost 5 bases to trimming and J lost 10 bases, with 9 bases between them. CDR3 sequence reads: CASSPQREQFF. The DNA for the CDR3 is TGTGCCAGCAGCCCCCAGCGGGAGCAGTTCTTC.

The V call is TRBV4-1, the J call TRBJ2-2; a possible D gene is TRBD1 (7 bases). V dropped 1 base and J dropped 5 bases, with 14 bases sitting between them. This CDR3 contains 16 residues. Germline V gene sequence: CDR1 MGHRA, CDR2 YSYEKL. The chain's CDR3 is CASSQVAGGRTGELFF. CDR3 nucleotides: TGCGCCAGCAGCCAAGTTGCAGGGGGGAGAACCGGGGAGCTGTTTTTT.

V usage is TRBV7-9 and J usage is TRBJ2-7, with 12 bases matching TRBD2. The CDR3 contains 17 residues. J gave up 4 bases and V 5 bases, and 12 bases lay outside the gene matches. The germline V gene has CDR1 SEHNR and CDR2 FQNEAQ (reference sequence). CDR3 bases: TGTGCCAGCAGCCCCGGCCCTAGCGGGAGGGCCATGTACGAGCAGTACTTC. Encoded protein: CASSPGPSGRAMYEQYF.

The V gene is TRBV6-1, the J gene TRBJ2-7, with D possibly being TRBD2 (7 bases). The V end lost 1 base, the J end lost 5 bases, and 12 bases lay between the germline ends. CDR3 size: 14 residues. The germline V gene has CDR1 MNHNS and CDR2 SASEGT. The CDR3 protein is CASSEVGGRDEQYF. In DNA form, the CDR3 reads TGTGCCAGCAGTGAAGTCGGGGGGCGGGACGAGCAGTACTTC.

The CDR3 nucleotides are TGTGCCAGCAGTTACGGGGCGGAAGCTGAAGCTTTCTTT. This translates into CASSYGAEAEAFF. The rearrangement links TRBV6-6 to TRBJ1-1, with D possibly being TRBD1 (5 bases). Trimming took 2 bases from V and 6 from J, leaving 10 bases between them. The CDR3 extends over 13 amino acids. Germline assignment: CDR1 MNHNY and CDR2 SVGAGI (reference sequence).

The chain couples TRBV28 to TRBJ1-1; weak D call: TRBD1 (5 bases). V dropped 6 bases and J dropped 11 bases, with 16 bases sitting between them. CDR1 and CDR2 from the germline V gene are MDHEN and SYDVKM. The CDR3 has 12 residues. The CDR3 reads CASSRPMGPAFF. The CDR3 nucleotides are TGTGCCAGCAGCAGACCCATGGGGCCGGCTTTCTTT.

The chain has TRBV20-1 and TRBJ1-1; D gene uncertain. This CDR3 spans 11 amino acids. The V end was cut by 5 bases, the J end by 5 bases, with 9 bases between. Germline assignment: CDR1 DFQATT and CDR2 SNEGSKA (reference sequence). The CDR3 loop is CSALSGTEAFF. As DNA, the CDR3 is TGCAGTGCTTTGAGTGGTACTGAAGCTTTCTTT.

The rearrangement joins TRBV10-1 to TRBJ2-7, with 9 positions matching TRBD1. This CDR3 comprises 14 residues. CDR1 and CDR2 (germline): WNHNN, SYGVQD (reference sequence). With V trimmed by 4 bases and J by 2 bases, 3 bases remained unmatched. CDR3 bases: TGCGCCAGCAGTGGACGACAGGGGGCCTACGAGCAGTACTTC. Protein: CASSGRQGAYEQYF.

V usage is TRBV28 and J usage is TRBJ1-6; 7 bases map to TRBD1. The CDR3 has 15 residues. The germline gives CDR1 MDHEN, CDR2 SYDVKM. Losses at the gene ends were 4 bases for V and 9 bases for J; bases not matched to a gene: 9. Written as DNA, the CDR3 is TGTGCCAGCAGTTCCTCGACAGGGCAAGCTTCACCCCTCCACTTT. This translates into CASSSSTGQASPLHF.

This chain links TRBV7-2 with TRBJ2-1; 8 bases are shared with TRBD2. The ends lost 8 bases at V and 6 bases at J; junction bases unmatched: 9. This CDR3 is built from 14 residues. In germline, CDR1 is SGHTA, CDR2 FQGNSA. The CDR3 spells CASSPSGPINEQFF. DNA of the CDR3: TGTGCCAGCTCCCCTAGCGGGCCGATCAATGAGCAGTTCTTC. The full variable domain, with the rest looked up from reference TRBV7-2 and TRBJ2-1, is GAGVSQSPSNKVTEKGKDVELRCDPISGHTALYWYRQSLGQGLEFLIYFQGNSAPDKSGLPSDRFSAERTGGSVSTLTIQRTQQEDSAVYLCASSPSGPINEQFFGPGTRLTVL.